Shown below are 30 T cell receptor beta chains from a single sample sequenced in a study of T cells in Graves' hyperthyroidism and ophthalmopathy. Using RNA transcripts as the source, TCR beta CDR3 regions were amplified. During a first-round RT-PCR of the TCR CDR3, the HTBI primer set was used. One entry per CDR3 protein results from TCRdb running MiXCR on the multiplex PCR reads. Of roughly 560,000 distinct CDR3 sequences listed, 14% to 15% were seen once; the top ten hold about 4%. The specimen sequenced was blood. Receptors were obtained from a woman in her thirties or forties with Graves' ophthalmopathy.

This clonotype was detected ten times or more. V usage is TRBV9 and J usage is TRBJ2-1; weak D call: TRBD1 (6 bases). CDR3 size: 15 residues. The germline gives CDR1 SGDLS, CDR2 YYNGEE. With 1 base removed from V and 9 bases from J, the gap between germline ends came to 17 bases. The CDR3 DNA follows: TGTGCCAGCAGCGTAATAACAGGGATTGGTGGTGAGCAGTTCTTC. This encodes CASSVITGIGGEQFF.

This chain links TRBV19 with TRBJ1-1; no clear D. CDR3 length: 13 residues. The germline V gene encodes CDR1 LNHDA and CDR2 SQIVND (reference sequence). The V and J ends lost 2 bases and 9 bases respectively, with 13 bases between them. The CDR3 loop is CASSIRQDGQAFF. Written as DNA, the CDR3 is TGTGCCAGTAGTATAAGGCAGGACGGACAAGCTTTCTTT.

The table lists this clonotype with many counts. The chain links TRBV20-1 to TRBJ2-7, with 10 bases aligning to TRBD2. J was trimmed by 5 bases and V by 5 bases; bases with no gene match: 6. This CDR3 has 13 residues. CDR1 is DFQATT and CDR2 is SNEGSKA in the germline V gene (reference sequence). The CDR3 is CSARSGRADEQYF. CDR3 in DNA: TGCAGTGCTCGAAGCGGGAGGGCCGACGAGCAGTACTTC.

There are many counts of this clonotype. The chain links TRBV6-1 to TRBJ2-7; D is uncertain. The V and J ends lost 8 bases and 4 bases respectively, with 9 bases between them. Per germline, CDR1 MNHNS and CDR2 SASEGT. The CDR3 totals 11 residues. CDR3 coding DNA: TGTGCCAGCCTTGAATGGTACGAGCAGTACTTC. This sequence encodes CASLEWYEQYF.

The chain has TRBV13 and TRBJ1-1; D remains unclear. This CDR3 has 18 amino acids. V was pared by 4 bases and J by 0 bases, with 21 bases between. Per the germline V gene, CDR1 is PRHDT and CDR2 is FYEKMQ (reference sequence). The CDR3 DNA reads TGTGCCAGCAGCTATGGGAGGTTAGGGATTTCAGTGAACACTGAAGCTTTCTTT. Translation: CASSYGRLGISVNTEAFF. The entire variable domain, with the rest obtained from reference TRBV13 and TRBJ1-1, is as follows: AAGVIQSPRHLIKEKRETATLKCYPIPRHDTVYWYQQGPGQDPQFLISFYEKMQSDKGSIPDRFSAQQFSDYHSELNMSSLELGDSALYFCASSYGRLGISVNTEAFFGQGTRLTVV.

Many counts were recorded for this clonotype. The chain carries TRBV27 and TRBJ2-5, with D possibly matching TRBD2 (6 bases). The CDR3 contains 16 residues. CDR1 MNHEY and CDR2 SMNVEV come from the germline V gene (reference sequence). Between the trimmed V and J ends, which lost 8 bases and 5 bases, there was a span of 24 bases. The CDR3 DNA sequence: TGTGCCAGCTCGATTGGGACTCCCATGGTTAGCGAGACCCAGTACTTC. Its protein is CASSIGTPMVSETQYF.

This clonotype has a count of ten or more. The gene calls are TRBV20-1 and TRBJ2-7; D is unclear. Trimming removed 6 bases from V and 3 bases from J, with 24 bases in between. CDR3 length equals 16 residues. Germline CDR1 is DFQATT and CDR2 is SNEGSKA (reference sequence). Here the CDR3 reads CSAGPMGEAQSYEQYF. The CDR3 coding sequence is TGCAGTGCCGGACCCATGGGCGAGGCGCAGAGCTACGAGCAGTACTTC.

This clonotype was counted at least ten times. J is TRBJ1-2 and V is TRBV5-1; D not resolved. Germline V gene data show CDR1 as SGHRS and CDR2 as YFSETQ. The CDR3 runs 14 residues. V lost 5 bases, J lost 1 base, and 12 bases lay in between. The CDR3 nucleotides are TGCGCCAGCAGTCTACTGACCAGTAACTATGGCTACACCTTC. This sequence encodes CASSLLTSNYGYTF.

This clonotype was observed a few times. V usage is TRBV5-4 and J usage is TRBJ2-5, with D uncertain. Germline V CDR1 and CDR2: SGHNT, YYREEE (reference sequence). The CDR3 has 13 amino acids. Deletions cut 3 bases from V and 4 bases from J, with 10 bases between. CDR3 protein: CASSSNLGETQYF. CDR3 in DNA: TGTGCCAGCAGCTCAAACCTGGGAGAGACCCAGTACTTC.

This clonotype was detected ten times or more. The rearrangement uses TRBV2 and TRBJ1-5; TRBD1 might be the D (6 bases). The V end was cut by 6 bases, the J end by 1 base, with 10 bases between. The germline CDR1 and CDR2 sequences are SNHLY and FYNNEI. The CDR3 length is 14 residues. CDR3 in DNA: TGTGCCAGCAGACAACAGGGCAGCAATCAGCCCCAGCATTTT. Its translation is CASRQQGSNQPQHF.

This clonotype came up many times. This chain links TRBV28 with TRBJ2-7, with a possible D match to TRBD2 (7 bases). The ends were cut back, 6 bases at V and 3 bases at J, with 15 bases in the middle. CDR1 is MDHEN, CDR2 SYDVKM, per germline. CDR3 length: 14 residues. The CDR3 DNA sequence: TGTGCCAGCAGCCCCACAGGGAGGGACTACGAGCAGTACTTC. As protein: CASSPTGRDYEQYF. The whole variable domain, filled in from reference TRBV28 and TRBJ2-7, reads DVKVTQSSRYLVKRTGEKVFLECVQDMDHENMFWYRQDPGLGLRLIYFSYDVKMKEKGDIPEGYSVSREKKERFSLILESASTNQTSMYLCASSPTGRDYEQYFGPGTRLTVT.

There are a few counts of this clonotype. Just one base apart from a much larger clone, this may be a read error. The V and J genes are TRBV5-1 and TRBJ2-7, with D possibly TRBD2 on 5 matching bases. Germline V gene sequence: CDR1 SGHRS, CDR2 YFSETQ. The V gene lost 6 bases and the J gene lost 9 bases, with 22 bases spanning the gap. The CDR3 has 14 residues. CDR3 residues: CASKDGSVGDGQYF. CDR3 DNA sequence: TGCGCCAGCAAGGACGGTAGCGTCGGCGACGGGCAGTACTTC.

This clonotype was found many times. This chain joins TRBV20-1 and TRBJ2-7; 14 positions match TRBD2. CDR1 DFQATT and CDR2 SNEGSKA come from the germline V gene (reference sequence). V lost 5 bases to trimming and J lost 7 bases; unmatched junction nucleotides: 10. The CDR3 length is 15 residues. The CDR3 bases are TGCAGTGCTGAGGCCGGGACTAGCGGGAGTTTTGAGCAGTACTTC. Translated, it gives CSAEAGTSGSFEQYF.

This clonotype was counted many times. This chain connects TRBV6-2 or TRBV6-3 to TRBJ2-5; D remains ambiguous. Germline CDR1 is MNHEY and CDR2 is SVGEGT. CDR3 length: 11 residues. The V end lost 2 bases, the J end lost 4 bases, and 2 bases lay between the germline ends. The CDR3 nucleotides read TGTGCCAGCAGTTACATAGAGACCCAGTACTTC. As protein: CASSYIETQYF.

The chain uses TRBV28 and TRBJ1-2; D ambiguous. The CDR3 is made up of 13 amino acids. V was pared by 4 bases and J by 5 bases, with 11 bases between. CDR1 is MDHEN, CDR2 SYDVKM, per germline. The CDR3 nucleotides are TGTGCCAGCAGTTCCTCCACGGATTATGGCTACACCTTC. Translation gives CASSSSTDYGYTF.

The V and J genes are TRBV6-2 or TRBV6-3 and TRBJ2-7, with TRBD2 identical over 7 bases. Germline loops: CDR1 MNHEY, CDR2 SVGEGT. Losses at the gene ends were 7 bases for V and 4 bases for J; bases not matched to a gene: 4. The CDR3 covers 12 residues. The CDR3 nucleotides read TGTGCCAGCACGGGACTACAATACGAGCAGTACTTC. It encodes CASTGLQYEQYF.

This clonotype was observed many times. The chain recombines TRBV12-3 or TRBV12-4 with TRBJ2-5; 7 bases are shared with TRBD2. CDR3 length equals 14 residues. Trimming cost V 1 base and J 5 bases; bases outside gene matches: 4. In DNA form, the CDR3 reads TGTGCCAGCAGTTTAGGCGGGGGTTGGGAGACCCAGTACTTC. Encoded protein: CASSLGGGWETQYF.

This clonotype came up many times. The V gene is TRBV30, the J gene TRBJ1-1; D remains unclear. CDR3 size: 11 residues. The V end was cut by 0 bases, the J end by 3 bases, with 2 bases between. Germline V CDR1 and CDR2: GTSNPN, SVGIG (reference sequence). CDR3 nucleotides: TGTGCCTGGAGTGTGGACACTGAAGCTTTCTTT. Its translation: CAWSVDTEAFF.

This clonotype was detected ten times or more. The chain uses TRBV28 and TRBJ2-7; TRBD1 matches 7 bases. CDR3 length: 13 residues. CDR1 and CDR2 from the germline V gene are MDHEN and SYDVKM. The V gene end was trimmed by 4 bases and the J gene end by 4 bases; junction bases not matched to a gene: 4. The CDR3 here is CASSSTGVYEQYF. CDR3 DNA: TGTGCCAGCAGTTCAACAGGGGTTTACGAGCAGTACTTC.

At least ten counts were recorded for this clonotype. The CDR3 sequence: CASSLVGLGGAGTEAFF. In nucleotides, the CDR3 is TGTGCCAGCAGCTTAGTGGGATTAGGGGGCGCGGGAACTGAAGCTTTCTTT. This sequence joins TRBV5-6 and TRBJ1-1; 7 bases are shared with TRBD1. With V trimmed by 2 bases and J by 5 bases, 15 bases remained unmatched. CDR1 and CDR2 from the germline V gene are SGHDT and YYEEEE. The CDR3 has 17 amino acids. The full variable domain, its missing parts supplied by reference TRBV5-6 and TRBJ1-1, is DAGVTQSPTHLIKTRGQQVTLRCSPKSGHDTVSWYQQALGQGPQFIFQYYEEEERQRGNFPDRFSGHQFPNYSSELNVNALLLGDSALYLCASSLVGLGGAGTEAFFGQGTRLTVV.

This clonotype was counted only a few times. The CDR3 spells CATSEGLYTSGANVLTF. The CDR3 bases are TGTGCCACCAGTGAGGGACTTTATACTTCTGGGGCCAACGTCCTGACTTTC. The chain has TRBV24-1 and TRBJ2-6, with a weak D call TRBD2 (6 bases). V was cut by 4 bases and J by 1 base, with 13 bases left in between. The CDR3 covers 17 residues. Germline loops: CDR1 KGHDR, CDR2 SFDVKD.

Comment on this clonotype: The junction differs from germline at one of its ends, possibly a read error. The J gene is TRBJ2-7, the V gene TRBV11-2; no clear D gene. The CDR3 extends over 11 amino acids. Germline-derived CDR1 and CDR2 are SGHAT and FQNNGV. CDR3 DNA: TGTTCCAGCAGCTTAAGTTACGAGCAGTACTTC. Protein: CSSSLSYEQYF. The full variable domain, with the rest looked up from reference TRBV11-2 and TRBJ2-7, is EAGVAQSPRYKIIEKRQSVAFWCNPISGHATLYWYQQILGQGPKLLIQFQNNGVVDDSQLPKDRFSAERLKGVDSTLKIQPAKLEDSAVYLCSSSLSYEQYFGPGTRLTVT.

This CDR3 reads CASSLARGLAGVGETQYF. The CDR3 DNA follows: TGTGCCAGCAGCTTAGCCCGTGGACTAGCGGGAGTAGGCGAGACCCAGTACTTC. The rearrangement uses TRBV11-1 and TRBJ2-5; the match to TRBD2 covers 13 bases. The CDR3 totals 18 residues. V shed 0 bases, J shed 5 bases, and the junction held 9 bases outside the gene matches. Germline loops: CDR1 SGHAT, CDR2 FQDESV (reference sequence). Together with reference TRBV11-1 and TRBJ2-5, the CDR3 gives the full variable domain: EAEVAQSPRYKITEKSQAVAFWCDPISGHATLYWYRQILGQGPELLVQFQDESVVDDSQLPKDRFSAERLKGVDSTLKIQPAELGDSAMYLCASSLARGLAGVGETQYFGPGTRLLVL.

Many counts were recorded for this clonotype. The chain carries TRBV6-1 and TRBJ2-7; tentative D call: TRBD2 (6 bases). The CDR3 is made up of 15 amino acids. Deletions cut 6 bases from V and 1 base from J, with 16 bases between. Germline V CDR1 and CDR2: MNHNS, SASEGT. The CDR3 sequence is CASRKPGLTSYEQYF. CDR3 DNA sequence: TGTGCCAGCAGGAAACCGGGACTCACGTCCTACGAGCAGTACTTC.

The table lists this clonotype with a few counts. The V call is TRBV20-1, the J call TRBJ1-2; perhaps TRBD1 as D (5 bases). Germline CDR1 DFQATT, CDR2 SNEGSKA (reference sequence). This CDR3 region has 11 residues. In nucleotides, the CDR3 is TGCAGCACAGGACGGAACTATGGCTACACCTTC. This sequence encodes CSTGRNYGYTF.

The chain joins TRBV7-3 to TRBJ2-7; D possibly corresponds to TRBD1 (6 bases). V was clipped by 5 bases and J by 3 bases, with 26 bases between them. Per the germline V gene, CDR1 is SGHTA and CDR2 is FQGTGA. The length of the CDR3 is 18 residues. CDR3 sequence: CASSLYVGGRGRNYEQYF. The CDR3 nucleotides read TGTGCCAGCAGCCTCTACGTTGGGGGCCGCGGCCGGAACTACGAGCAGTACTTC.

This clonotype has more than one count but fewer than ten. The chain couples TRBV28 to TRBJ2-7, with D perhaps matching TRBD2 (6 bases). Germline values: CDR1 MDHEN, CDR2 SYDVKM. V dropped 3 bases and J dropped 5 bases, with 11 bases sitting between them. This CDR3 has 13 residues. The DNA of the CDR3 is TGTGCCAGCAGTTTCGGGACTTTTAACGAGCAGTACTTC. Its protein product is CASSFGTFNEQYF.

This clonotype has at least ten counts. The chain combines TRBV28 with TRBJ2-7; 10 bases agree with TRBD2. Germline V CDR1 and CDR2: MDHEN, SYDVKM. The CDR3 covers 16 residues. V shed 5 bases, J shed 0 bases, and the junction held 7 bases outside the gene matches. CDR3 in amino acids: CASSHGASGSSYEQYF. The CDR3, as DNA: TGTGCCAGCAGTCACGGGGCTAGCGGGAGCTCCTACGAGCAGTACTTC.

This clonotype was seen ten or more times. The chain carries TRBV6-1 and TRBJ1-5, with a possible D match to TRBD1 (6 bases). The CDR3 consists of 15 residues. Germline CDR1 MNHNS, CDR2 SASEGT. Trimming took off 10 bases at V and 0 bases at J, with 16 bases between the two ends. The CDR3 region has the DNA TGTGCCACCCACAGGGAAATCTATAGCAATCAGCCCCAGCATTTT. Translating gives CATHREIYSNQPQHF.

This clonotype appeared once. V is TRBV11-2 and J is TRBJ2-7, with 8 bases identical to TRBD2. In germline, CDR1 is SGHAT, CDR2 FQNNGV. CDR3 length: 16 residues. V lost 4 bases to trimming and J lost 2 bases; unmatched junction nucleotides: 10. CDR3 region: CASSSREGRQAYEQYF. The CDR3 DNA reads as TGTGCCAGCAGCTCCCGGGAGGGGCGTCAGGCCTACGAGCAGTACTTC.